Many counts were recorded for the clone carrying this T cell receptor beta chain. The antigen remains undetermined. The size of this beta chain means little, since it is a stray read in a library made for alpha chains. Germline V gene lookup returns CDR1 MNHEY and CDR2 SVGAGI. The CDR3 covers 11 residues. Trimming removed 7 bases from V and 1 base from J, with 4 bases in between. Carried by each TCR cDNA molecule was a unique molecular identifier. TCRdb ran MiXCR on the 5' RACE reads and lists one entry per CDR3 protein. The repertoire holds roughly 16,000 distinct CDR3 sequences, with approximately 7% as singletons. This sample is drawn from a study of spatial heterogeneity in lung cancer. Overall study: Detected sequences consistently included more beta-chain ones than alpha-chain ones.

Study conclusions and caveats: The number of expanded tumor alpha and beta chains correlated with mutation number. Coverage was estimated at around 7.3% of tumor T cells for alpha chains and about 13% for beta chains.

The time point: sample taken at primary tumor resection. Sequencing was performed on whole RNA extracted from tumor and nontumor lung tissue, or from frozen PBMC, and the material was left unsorted. The sample here was lung tumor tissue, taken at surgery. J is TRBJ1-2 and V is TRBV6-5; D is unclear. This sequence was found in a female donor with early-stage non-small cell lung cancer. DNA of the CDR3: TGTGCCAGCAAGGATAACTATGGCTACACCTTC. It codes for CASKDNYGYTF.